This note documents a single TCR beta chain sequence. The antigen this receptor binds is unknown. The sample holds no much larger clone one base away, and base qualities are not on file. The cohort included 29 patients with locally advanced or metastatic urothelial carcinoma who were treated at Memorial Sloan Kettering on a trial protocol. Peripheral blood mononuclear cells were collected pretreatment and during treatment, with between 1 and 8 total time points obtained per patient. The Qiagen DNeasy Blood extraction kit was used to purify genomic DNA from total PBMCs and tumor samples. PBMCs were collected pretreatment and during treatment, and were isolated and stored as previously described. The CDR3 spans 13 residues, from the cysteine through the phenylalanine. Just the 39-base CDR3 DNA is kept, in frame starting at base 1. V and J lose 5 bases and 1 base, and a span of 7 bases separates them. CDR1 ENHRY and CDR2 SYGVKD were looked up in the germline V gene.

The sample originates from a study of PD-L1 blockade in urothelial cancer (dated by TCRdb to about 2017). For the study in its entirety: All patients started therapy around 2014 and received atezolizumab 1,200 mg intravenously every 3 weeks. About 90% of the roughly 29 patients were identified as males with urothelial cancer of bladder origin, and a prior smoking history was reported by 18 of 29 patients. Patients had an ECOG performance status of 0 or 1 and had received between 0 and 3 prior chemotherapy regimens. Blood samples were analyzed at two time points: 3 weeks after treatment start (second dose) and 6 weeks after treatment start. Blood samples gave a median of around 130,000 T cells and tens of thousands of unique TCRs, with a median clonality of around 0.08. The study was an exploratory multi-omic analysis of somatic, immune and clinical correlates of response to PD-L1 blockade with atezolizumab in urothelial cancer. Pretreatment tumor samples, along with matched peripheral blood collected serially before and after atezolizumab treatment, underwent TCR sequencing. Durable clinical benefit meant progression-free survival longer than 6 months, and TCR features were also tested against progression-free and overall survival. Whole exome sequencing and RNA sequencing of pretreatment tumors were performed alongside TCR sequencing in the same patients. Durable clinical benefit was achieved by nine patients and was not achieved by 20 patients. Pretreatment blood TCR-seq was available for about 27 patients, at least one posttreatment blood collection was obtained for around 25 patients, and tumor TCR-seq was available for around 25 patients. Points the paper makes about the study in general: Greater expansion of tumor-associated TCR clones in peripheral blood 3 weeks after the start of treatment was observed in patients with durable benefit (n of about 20, p = 0.022). Improved progression-free and overall survival was associated with having pretreatment peripheral blood TCR clonality below the median. Small sample size (n of about 30) and many exploratory analyses mean the results are intended to be hypothesis-generating.

Each PCR received spiked-in synthetic TCR analog templates so that absolute template abundance could be estimated from read counts. The immunoSEQ assay used bias-controlled V and J gene primers to amplify TCRbeta CDR3 regions from genomic DNA. Sequencing of rearranged TCRbeta segments was done at approximately 20X coverage. As for how the authors treated the data: Sequencing errors were corrected by clustering, and CDR3s were annotated against IMGT so that V, D and J genes could be assigned. Only productive TCRbeta rearrangements were used in downstream analyses, excluding out-of-frame or stop-codon sequences. Clonality was calculated as one minus the Shannon entropy normalized by the log of the number of unique productive sequences. Clones differing between time points or between blood and tumor were identified using Fisher's exact test with Benjamini-Hochberg correction, with an adjusted p below 0.01 applied as the threshold. TCRdb mirrors the immuneACCESS table, restricted to in-frame sequences. Some clones are absent from its copies; in checked studies, under half trace to an unresolved V gene, and the reason for the others is unknown. V and J calls and clone size are those listed in that table; D and trimming were worked out from the DNA. Across this sample there are fewer than 75,000 clones, with less than 90% seen only once. The ten largest clones add up to roughly 4.5% of the sample.

This TCR came from a man in his 70s with urothelial cancer. Sequencing used PBMCs, obtained around atezolizumab (anti-PD-L1) treatment. The rearranged segments are TRBV10-3 and TRBJ2-3, with TRBD1 perhaps the D gene, on 5 matching bases. The DNA sequence reads TGTGCCATCAGTTTACAGGGCACAGATACGCAGTATTTT. Its translation is CAISLQGTDTQYF.